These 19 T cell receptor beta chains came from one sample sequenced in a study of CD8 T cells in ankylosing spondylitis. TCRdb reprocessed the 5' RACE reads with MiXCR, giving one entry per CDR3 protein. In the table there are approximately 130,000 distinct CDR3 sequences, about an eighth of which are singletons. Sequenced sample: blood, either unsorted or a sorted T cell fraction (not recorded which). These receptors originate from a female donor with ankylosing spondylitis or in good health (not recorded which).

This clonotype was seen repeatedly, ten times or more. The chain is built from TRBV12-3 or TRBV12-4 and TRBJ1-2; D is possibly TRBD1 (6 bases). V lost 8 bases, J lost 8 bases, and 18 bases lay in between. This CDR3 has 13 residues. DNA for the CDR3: TGTGCCAGCCTCCCAGCGGGGGGGCAAGGCTACACCTTC. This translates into CASLPAGGQGYTF.

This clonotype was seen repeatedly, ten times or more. The CDR3 spells CASSVTPIPDPGYTF. For the CDR3, the DNA is TGTGCCAGCAGTGTAACCCCCATACCCGACCCGGGCTACACCTTC. This chain joins TRBV2 and TRBJ1-2; D gene unclear. Germline V gives CDR1 SNHLY, CDR2 FYNNEI. The germline V and J ends were trimmed by 4 bases and 8 bases, with 20 bases remaining between them. The CDR3 contains 15 residues.

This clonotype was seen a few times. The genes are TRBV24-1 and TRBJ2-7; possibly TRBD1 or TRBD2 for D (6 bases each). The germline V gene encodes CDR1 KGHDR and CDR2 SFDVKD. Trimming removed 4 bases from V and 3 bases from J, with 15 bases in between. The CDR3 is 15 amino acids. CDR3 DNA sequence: TGTGCCACCAGTGACCATCGGGGGCCTGGCTACGAGCAGTACTTC. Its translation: CATSDHRGPGYEQYF.

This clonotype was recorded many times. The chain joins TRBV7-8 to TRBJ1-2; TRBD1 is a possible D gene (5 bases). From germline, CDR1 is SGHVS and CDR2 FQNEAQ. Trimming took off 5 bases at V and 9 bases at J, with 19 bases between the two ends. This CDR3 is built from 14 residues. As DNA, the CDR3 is TGTGCCAGCAGCGTCCGTGGGGGAGGAAGGCGCTACACCTTC. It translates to CASSVRGGGRRYTF.

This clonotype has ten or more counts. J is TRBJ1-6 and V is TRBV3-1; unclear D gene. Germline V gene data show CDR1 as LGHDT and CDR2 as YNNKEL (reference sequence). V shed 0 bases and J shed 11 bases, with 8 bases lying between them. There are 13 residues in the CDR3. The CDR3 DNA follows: TGTGCCAGCAGCCAAGACCCCCTCACACCCCTCCACTTT. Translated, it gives CASSQDPLTPLHF.

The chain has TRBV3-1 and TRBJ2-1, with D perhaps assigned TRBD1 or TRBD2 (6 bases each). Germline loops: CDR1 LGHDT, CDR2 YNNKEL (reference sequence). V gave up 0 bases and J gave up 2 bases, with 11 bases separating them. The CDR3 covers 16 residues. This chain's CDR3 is CASSQDSGDTYNEQFF. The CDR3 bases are TGTGCCAGCAGCCAAGATTCGGGGGACACCTACAATGAGCAGTTCTTC.

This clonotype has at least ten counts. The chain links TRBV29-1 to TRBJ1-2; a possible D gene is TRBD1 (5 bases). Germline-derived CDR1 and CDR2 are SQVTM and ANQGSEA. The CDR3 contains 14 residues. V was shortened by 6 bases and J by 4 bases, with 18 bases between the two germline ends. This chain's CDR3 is CSVVGTGTVYGYTF. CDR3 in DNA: TGCAGCGTCGTTGGTACGGGGACCGTCTATGGCTACACCTTC.

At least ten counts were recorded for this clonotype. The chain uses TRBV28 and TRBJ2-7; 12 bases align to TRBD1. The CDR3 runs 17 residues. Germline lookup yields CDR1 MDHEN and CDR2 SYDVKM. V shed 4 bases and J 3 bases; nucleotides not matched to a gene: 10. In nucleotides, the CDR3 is TGTGCCAGCAGTTCAAGGGACAGGGGGCTTTTTAACTACGAGCAGTACTTC. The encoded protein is CASSSRDRGLFNYEQYF.

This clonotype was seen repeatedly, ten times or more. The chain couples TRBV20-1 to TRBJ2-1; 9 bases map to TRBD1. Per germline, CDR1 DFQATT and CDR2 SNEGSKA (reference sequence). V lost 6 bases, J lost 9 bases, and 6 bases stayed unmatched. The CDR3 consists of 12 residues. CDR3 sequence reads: CSAKQGAIEQFF. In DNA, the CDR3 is TGCAGTGCGAAACAGGGGGCGATTGAGCAGTTCTTC.

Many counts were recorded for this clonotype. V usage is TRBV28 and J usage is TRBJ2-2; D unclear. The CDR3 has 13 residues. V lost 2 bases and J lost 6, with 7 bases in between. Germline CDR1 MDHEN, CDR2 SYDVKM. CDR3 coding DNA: TGTGCCAGCAGTTTAACGCCTCCCGGGGAGCTGTTTTTT. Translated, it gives CASSLTPPGELFF.

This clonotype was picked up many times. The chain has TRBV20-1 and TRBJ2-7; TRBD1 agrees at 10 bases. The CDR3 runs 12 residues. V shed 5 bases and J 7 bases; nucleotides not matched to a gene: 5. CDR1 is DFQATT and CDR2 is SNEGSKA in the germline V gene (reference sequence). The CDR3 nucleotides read TGCAGTGCTGGCCGGGACAGGGGAGAGCAGTACTTC. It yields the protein CSAGRDRGEQYF.

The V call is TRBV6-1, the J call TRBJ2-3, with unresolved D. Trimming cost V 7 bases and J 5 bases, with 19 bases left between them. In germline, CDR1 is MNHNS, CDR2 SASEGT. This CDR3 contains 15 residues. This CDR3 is CASISRRWAGDTQYF. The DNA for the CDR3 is TGTGCCAGCATCTCGAGGCGGTGGGCCGGAGATACGCAGTATTTT.

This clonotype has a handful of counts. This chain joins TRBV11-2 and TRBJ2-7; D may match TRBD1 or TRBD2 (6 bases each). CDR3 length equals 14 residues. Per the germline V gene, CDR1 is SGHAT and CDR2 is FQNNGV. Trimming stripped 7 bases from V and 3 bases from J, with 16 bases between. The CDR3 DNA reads TGTGCCAGCACCCTAGAGGGGGGATTCTACGAGCAGTACTTC. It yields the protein CASTLEGGFYEQYF.

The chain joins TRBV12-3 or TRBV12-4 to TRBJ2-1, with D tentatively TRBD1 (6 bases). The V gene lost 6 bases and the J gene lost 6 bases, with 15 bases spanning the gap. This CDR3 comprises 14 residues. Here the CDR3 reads CASSSLQGRNEQFF. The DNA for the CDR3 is TGTGCCAGCAGCTCCCTGCAGGGGCGCAATGAGCAGTTCTTC.

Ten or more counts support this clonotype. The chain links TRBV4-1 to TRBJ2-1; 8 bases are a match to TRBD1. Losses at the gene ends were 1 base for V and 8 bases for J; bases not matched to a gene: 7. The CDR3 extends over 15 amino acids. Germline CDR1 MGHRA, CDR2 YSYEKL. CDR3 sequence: CASSQGWDRIYEQFF. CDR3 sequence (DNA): TGCGCCAGCAGCCAAGGGTGGGACAGGATCTATGAGCAGTTCTTC.

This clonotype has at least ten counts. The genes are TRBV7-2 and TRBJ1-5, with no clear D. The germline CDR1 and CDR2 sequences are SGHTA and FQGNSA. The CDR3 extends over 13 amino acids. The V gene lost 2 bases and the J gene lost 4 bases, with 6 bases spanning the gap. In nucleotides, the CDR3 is TGTGCCAGCAGCTTATCGCTTAATCAGCCCCAGCATTTT. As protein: CASSLSLNQPQHF.

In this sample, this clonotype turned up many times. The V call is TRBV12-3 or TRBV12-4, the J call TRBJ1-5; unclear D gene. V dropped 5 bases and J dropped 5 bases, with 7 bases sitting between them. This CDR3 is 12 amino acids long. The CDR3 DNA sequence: TGTGCCAGCAGTCCTGGTTATCAGCCCCAGCATTTT. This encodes CASSPGYQPQHF.

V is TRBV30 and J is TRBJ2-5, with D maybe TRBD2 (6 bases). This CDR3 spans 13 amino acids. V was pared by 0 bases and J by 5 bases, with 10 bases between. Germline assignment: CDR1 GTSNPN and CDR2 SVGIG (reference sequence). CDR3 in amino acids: CAWSVGLWETQYF. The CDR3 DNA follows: TGTGCCTGGAGTGTGGGACTTTGGGAGACCCAGTACTTC.

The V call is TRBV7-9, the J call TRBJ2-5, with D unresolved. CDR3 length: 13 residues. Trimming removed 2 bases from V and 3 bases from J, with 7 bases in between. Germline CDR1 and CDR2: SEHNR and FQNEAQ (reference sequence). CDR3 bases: TGTGCCAGCAGCTTAAGAAGGGAAGAGACCCAGTACTTC. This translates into CASSLRREETQYF.